Presented here are 25 T cell receptor beta chains from one specimen sequenced in a study of early T cells in non-severe SARS-CoV-2 infection. MiXCR, run by TCRdb on the 5' RACE reads, gives a single entry per CDR3 protein. Of 70,000 or so distinct CDR3 sequences in the sample, about 13% were seen once. The sample taken for sequencing was whole blood. The receptors come from an adult who was a healthcare worker with PCR-confirmed SARS-CoV-2 infection or an uninfected control (not recorded which).

The CDR3 loop reads CASSPLYEQYF. The CDR3 nucleotides are TGTGCCAGCAGCCCACTCTACGAGCAGTACTTC. V is TRBV28 and J is TRBJ2-7; the D is unclear. CDR1 MDHEN and CDR2 SYDVKM come from the germline V gene. The CDR3 runs 11 residues. The V end was cut by 6 bases, the J end by 3 bases, with 6 bases between.

This clonotype was recorded at least ten times. V usage is TRBV6-6 and J usage is TRBJ2-1, with D possibly TRBD1 on 8 matching bases. This CDR3 is 14 amino acids long. V lost 6 bases, J lost 8 bases, and 17 bases lay in between. From germline, CDR1 is MNHNY and CDR2 SVGAGI (reference sequence). The CDR3 coding sequence is TGTGCCAGCAGAACAGGGGGAGGGTACGATGAGCAGTTCTTC. Protein sequence: CASRTGGGYDEQFF.

The rearrangement links TRBV28 to TRBJ2-7; unclear D gene. The ends were cut back, 8 bases at V and 7 bases at J, with 6 bases in the middle. Germline CDR1 is MDHEN and CDR2 is SYDVKM. The CDR3 is made up of 9 amino acids. CDR3 DNA: TGTGCCAGCGGGCGGGAGCAGTACTTC. Translating gives CASGREQYF.

This clonotype came up a few times. This chain uses TRBV2 with TRBJ2-1; either TRBD1 or TRBD2 may fit D (5 bases each). The V end was cut by 4 bases, the J end by 4 bases, with 8 bases between. Germline V CDR1 and CDR2: SNHLY, FYNNEI. The CDR3 is made up of 13 amino acids. The CDR3 region is CASSGDHYNEQFF. DNA of the CDR3: TGTGCCAGCAGTGGGGACCATTACAATGAGCAGTTCTTC. Complete variable domain (other parts from reference TRBV2 and TRBJ2-1): EPEVTQTPSHQVTQMGQEVILRCVPISNHLYFYWYRQILGQKVEFLVSFYNNEISEKSEIFDDQFSVERPDGSNFTLKIRSTKLEDSAMYFCASSGDHYNEQFFGPGTRLTVL.

In this sample, this clonotype turned up many times. The chain couples TRBV19 to TRBJ1-2, with D tentatively TRBD1 (5 bases). The V end was cut by 4 bases, the J end by 8 bases, with 8 bases between. CDR3 size: 11 residues. Per the germline V gene, CDR1 is LNHDA and CDR2 is SQIVND (reference sequence). The CDR3 nucleotides are TGTGCCAGTAGTAACCAGGGAGGCTACACCTTC. Protein sequence: CASSNQGGYTF.

This clonotype was observed many times. The rearrangement joins TRBV6-8 to TRBJ1-2; no firm D call. V lost 4 bases, J lost 5 bases, and 23 bases lay in between. The CDR3 is 17 residues long. CDR1 MNHGY and CDR2 SAAAGT come from the germline V gene. The DNA of the CDR3 is TGTGCCAGCAGTTCCCTCGAGGCGGTCCCAACTACTTATGGCTACACCTTC. This sequence encodes CASSSLEAVPTTYGYTF.

This clonotype was found a few times. This chain connects TRBV3-1 to TRBJ1-1; tentative D call: TRBD1 (5 bases). V was pared by 0 bases and J by 0 bases, with 17 bases between. Germline V gene data show CDR1 as LGHDT and CDR2 as YNNKEL (reference sequence). The CDR3 extends over 18 amino acids. This chain's CDR3 is CASSQDPGSRSMNTEAFF. Written as DNA, the CDR3 is TGTGCCAGCAGCCAAGATCCAGGGTCTCGATCCATGAACACTGAAGCTTTCTTT.

This clonotype appeared many times. This rearrangement joins TRBV4-3 to TRBJ1-2, with a weak D call TRBD1 (5 bases). The length of the CDR3 is 15 residues. V was cut by 0 bases and J by 4 bases, with 12 bases left in between. Per the germline V gene, CDR1 is LGHNA and CDR2 is YSLEER. As DNA, the CDR3 is TGCGCCAGCAGCCAAGATCCGCAGGGATCCTATGGCTACACCTTC. Translating gives CASSQDPQGSYGYTF.

This clonotype was found many times. A junction end diverges from the germline sequence, so it may reflect a read error. The V and J genes are TRBV3-1 and TRBJ2-6, with 8 positions matching TRBD1. The CDR3 sequence is 18 residues long. Germline CDR1 LGHDT, CDR2 YNNKEL (reference sequence). The CDR3 loop is CASSQPQGGPSEANVLTF. In DNA form, the CDR3 reads TGTGCCAGCAGCCAACCACAGGGGGGCCCGTCTGAGGCCAACGTCCTGACTTTC.

The V and J genes are TRBV19 and TRBJ1-2; D is undetermined. Trimming removed 3 bases at V and 7 bases at J, with 18 bases between. Germline values: CDR1 LNHDA, CDR2 SQIVND (reference sequence). The CDR3 totals 15 residues. CDR3 residues: CASSISGGQDGGYTF. The CDR3 region has the DNA TGTGCCAGTAGTATTAGTGGCGGTCAAGATGGTGGCTACACCTTC.

The gene calls are TRBV7-8 and TRBJ1-5; 8 bases fit TRBD1. This CDR3 is built from 14 residues. Germline trimming cut 5 bases from V and 5 bases from J; bases unmatched to any gene: 5. Per germline, CDR1 SGHVS and CDR2 FQNEAQ. CDR3 in amino acids: CASSPGTGDQPQHF. DNA for the CDR3: TGTGCCAGCAGCCCCGGGACAGGAGATCAGCCCCAGCATTTT.

This clonotype was counted ten times or more. The chain combines TRBV13 with TRBJ2-1; D gene unclear. Germline V gene lookup returns CDR1 PRHDT and CDR2 FYEKMQ (reference sequence). This CDR3 spans 15 amino acids. Trimming pared 4 bases from V and 7 bases from J, leaving 17 bases between. The DNA for the CDR3 is TGTGCCAGCAGCTATACTTCCGGGTCCCGAAATGAGCAGTTCTTC. Encoded protein: CASSYTSGSRNEQFF.

This clonotype was counted a few times. This chain uses TRBV10-3 with TRBJ2-3; the match to TRBD2 covers 7 bases. The V gene's germline CDR1 is ENHRY and CDR2 SYGVKD. V gave up 9 bases and J gave up 5 bases; unmatched junction bases: 14. This CDR3 region has 15 residues. CDR3 DNA: TGTGCCATTAAGAAGGAGCGGGGAAGTCAAGATACGCAGTATTTT. This sequence encodes CAIKKERGSQDTQYF.

This clonotype was seen a handful of times. This chain joins TRBV9 and TRBJ1-1; D gene unclear. Trimming left V 4 bases short and J 0 bases short, with 7 bases between. CDR1 is SGDLS and CDR2 is YYNGEE in the germline V gene. The length of the CDR3 is 13 residues. DNA of the CDR3: TGTGCCAGCAGCCCCAGAATGAACACTGAAGCTTTCTTT. Amino acids: CASSPRMNTEAFF.

At least ten counts were recorded for this clonotype. CDR3: CASSGDRGGGELFF. CDR3 nucleotides: TGTGCCAGCAGCGGCGACAGGGGCGGCGGGGAGCTGTTTTTT. The chain recombines TRBV5-6 with TRBJ2-2; 8 bases are a match to TRBD1. Germline-derived CDR1 and CDR2 are SGHDT and YYEEEE. This CDR3 has 14 residues. V gave up 4 bases and J gave up 7 bases; unmatched junction bases: 6.

This clonotype was observed many times. The chain employs TRBV20-1 and TRBJ2-5; possible D gene TRBD2, 6 bases. V lost 0 bases to trimming and J lost 2 bases, with 16 bases between them. CDR1 and CDR2 (germline): DFQATT, SNEGSKA (reference sequence). The CDR3 is made up of 16 amino acids. The CDR3 nucleotides read TGCAGTGCTAGAGATCGAGGGCGGGGAGTGCAAGAGACCCAGTACTTC. Translated, it gives CSARDRGRGVQETQYF.

This clonotype has only a few counts. This chain joins TRBV7-2 and TRBJ2-2, with D unresolved. The CDR3 spans 14 residues. V dropped 5 bases and J dropped 9 bases, with 16 bases sitting between them. The V gene's germline CDR1 is SGHTA and CDR2 FQGNSA. The CDR3 spells CASSAQDDGRELFF. The CDR3 nucleotides read TGTGCCAGCAGCGCTCAGGATGACGGTCGGGAGCTGTTTTTT. Filled out from reference TRBV7-2 and TRBJ2-2, the complete variable domain reads GAGVSQSPSNKVTEKGKDVELRCDPISGHTALYWYRQSLGQGLEFLIYFQGNSAPDKSGLPSDRFSAERTGGSVSTLTIQRTQQEDSAVYLCASSAQDDGRELFFGEGSRLTVL.

This clonotype has only a few counts. The rearrangement uses TRBV9 and TRBJ2-5; D gene unclear. The CDR3 sequence is 14 residues long. The germline gives CDR1 SGDLS, CDR2 YYNGEE. V lost 3 bases and J 3 bases, leaving 12 bases between the germline ends. CDR3 nucleotides: TGTGCCAGCAGCGCCCTAGATATGGAAGAGACCCAGTACTTC. Residues: CASSALDMEETQYF. Full variable domain (rest looked up from reference TRBV9 and TRBJ2-5): DSGVTQTPKHLITATGQRVTLRCSPRSGDLSVYWYQQSLDQGLQFLIQYYNGEERAKGNILERFSAQQFPDLHSELNLSSLELGDSALYFCASSALDMEETQYFGPGTRLLVL.

This clonotype was seen a handful of times. The rearrangement uses TRBV19 and TRBJ2-6; D is unresolved. Germline loops: CDR1 LNHDA, CDR2 SQIVND (reference sequence). Trimming cost V 2 bases and J 0 bases, with 2 bases left between them. This CDR3 contains 14 residues. For the CDR3, the DNA is TGTGCCAGTAGTATACTCTCTGGGGCCAACGTCCTGACTTTC. It specifies CASSILSGANVLTF.

This sequence joins TRBV7-7 and TRBJ2-2; D remains ambiguous. CDR3 length equals 13 residues. Germline V gene lookup returns CDR1 SSHAT and CDR2 FNYEAQ (reference sequence). The V end was cut by 5 bases, the J end by 3 bases, with 7 bases between. The CDR3 coding sequence is TGTGCCAGCAGCGAAACAGACACCGGGGAGCTGTTTTTT. Protein: CASSETDTGELFF.

This clonotype has only a few counts. V gene TRBV5-6 combines with J gene TRBJ1-1, with 10 bases matching TRBD1. With 4 bases clipped from V and 0 bases from J, the junction kept 9 bases outside the gene matches. CDR1 and CDR2 (germline): SGHDT, YYEEEE. This CDR3 has 17 amino acids. The DNA of the CDR3 is TGTGCCAGCAGCCCGACACTGACAGGGGGCCTGAACACTGAAGCTTTCTTT. Amino acid sequence: CASSPTLTGGLNTEAFF.

The rearrangement uses TRBV20-1 and TRBJ1-2; the D is unclear. V was trimmed by 5 bases and J by 5 bases, leaving 15 bases between them. In germline, CDR1 is DFQATT, CDR2 SNEGSKA (reference sequence). This CDR3 has 13 residues. The CDR3 bases are TGCAGTGCTGGACCCCAGGTCGAGTATGGCTACACCTTC. Protein: CSAGPQVEYGYTF.

This clonotype was seen repeatedly, ten times or more. The chain couples TRBV12-3 or TRBV12-4 to TRBJ2-3; maybe TRBD2 (6 bases). CDR3 size: 14 residues. The V end was cut by 5 bases, the J end by 2 bases, with 11 bases between. The CDR3 loop is CASSPGLPTDTQYF. CDR3 DNA sequence: TGTGCCAGCAGTCCCGGACTACCCACAGATACGCAGTATTTT.

This clonotype appeared once. The chain is built from TRBV14 and TRBJ2-5; possible D gene TRBD2, 6 bases. The CDR3 contains 15 residues. The ends were cut back, 3 bases at V and 6 bases at J, with 17 bases in the middle. Germline lookup yields CDR1 SGHDN and CDR2 FVKESK. Here the CDR3 reads CASSQSGTWRQTQYF. The CDR3 nucleotides read TGTGCCAGCAGCCAGTCCGGGACTTGGCGGCAGACCCAGTACTTC.

This clonotype has a count of ten or more. The chain uses TRBV6-1 and TRBJ2-3; D uncertain. CDR3 size: 15 residues. The germline CDR1 and CDR2 sequences are MNHNS and SASEGT. V was shortened by 7 bases and J by 2 bases, with 16 bases between the two germline ends. CDR3 coding DNA: TGTGCCAGCACTCTGAAGGTAACAGCCACAGATACGCAGTATTTT. Translating gives CASTLKVTATDTQYF.